This TCR beta chain was recovered during a study of T cells after yellow fever vaccination. On the study more broadly: Any fraction with a low cell number was prepared using SMART-Seq v4 Ultra Low Input. General study results and limits: When the response was secondary, it was weaker but reached its peak faster, day 5 versus 15.

Generation of TCR cDNA used 5'RACE template switching (which added a universal primer site and UMIs). TCRdb called the 5' RACE reads again in MiXCR, with one record for every CDR3 protein. The sample lists about 630,000 distinct CDR3 sequences; roughly 12% were seen once. Turning to this clonotype: The antigen remains unidentified.

The CDR3 length is 17 residues. Germline V gives CDR1 LNHDA, CDR2 SQIVND (reference sequence). The germline V and J ends were trimmed by 3 bases and 0 bases, with 15 bases remaining between them. Sequenced here: PBMCs, sampled on the day of the yellow fever booster vaccination. The rearrangement links TRBV19 to TRBJ2-1, with D unclear. The source of this sequence is a man aged 30 to 45 who received the YFV17D yellow fever vaccine. This CDR3 is CASSIKETLSSYNEQFF. The CDR3 nucleotides read TGTGCCAGTAGTATCAAGGAGACGCTGAGCTCCTACAATGAGCAGTTCTTC.